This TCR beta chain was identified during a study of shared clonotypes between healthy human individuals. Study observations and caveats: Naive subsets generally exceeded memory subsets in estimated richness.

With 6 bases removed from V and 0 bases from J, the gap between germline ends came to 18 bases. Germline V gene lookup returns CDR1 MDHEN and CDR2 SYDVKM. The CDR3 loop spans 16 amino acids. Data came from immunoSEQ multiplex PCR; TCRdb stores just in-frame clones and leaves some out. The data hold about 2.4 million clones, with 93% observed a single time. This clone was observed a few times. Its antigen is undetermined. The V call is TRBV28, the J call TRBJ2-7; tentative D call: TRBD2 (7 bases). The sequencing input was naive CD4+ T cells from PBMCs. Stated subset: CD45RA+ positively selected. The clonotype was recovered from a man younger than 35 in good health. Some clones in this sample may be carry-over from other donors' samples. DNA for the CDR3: TGTGCCAGCAGCTGGCGGGGGCGGTCGCCCTCCTACGAGCAGTACTTC. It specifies CASSWRGRSPSYEQYF.